The 23 T cell receptor beta chains listed next were all sequenced from one sample in a study of T-cell reconstitution after alpha-beta-depleted transplantation in children (dated by TCRdb to between 2015 and 2016). In light of the paper, this sample's treatment or condition label describes: allogeneic hematopoietic cell transplantation with graft depleted of TCRalphabeta T cells and CD19 B cells. Library generation was performed with PCR. TCRdb lists the instrument as Illumina HiSeq 2500. Molecular barcoding was employed in the preparation of TCR libraries, with unique molecular identifiers being used to normalize TCRbeta repertoire quantification. TCRdb reanalyzed the raw reads on its own, using fastp at Q25 for trimming and MiXCR for clone calling, and kept in-frame beta chains. Identical CDR3 proteins give one entry, which carries the most common genes and DNA. For this sample there are approximately 170,000 distinct CDR3 sequences; 11% appear just once. Roughly an eighth of the sample is held by the ten biggest clonotypes.

This specimen consisted of PBMCs, obtained before TCRalphabeta/CD19-depleted stem cell transplant. These receptors were collected from a boy younger than 10 with acute myeloid leukemia, due to receive a stem cell transplant.

V usage is TRBV19 and J usage is TRBJ2-1; 10 nucleotides align to TRBD2. The CDR3 runs 16 residues. Germline V gives CDR1 LNHDA, CDR2 SQIVND (reference sequence). Trimming took 5 bases from V and 8 from J; bases not matched to a gene: 12. The CDR3 region has the DNA TGTGCCAGTAGTTTCGAGCGGGAGGGCCCTCTCGATGAGCAGTTCTTC. Translation gives CASSFEREGPLDEQFF.

This clonotype was observed many times. This chain connects TRBV5-1 to TRBJ2-1; 8 bases fit TRBD1. Germline loops: CDR1 SGHRS, CDR2 YFSETQ. With 4 bases clipped from V and 15 bases from J, the junction kept 6 bases outside the gene matches. The CDR3 has 11 residues. The CDR3 sequence: CASSGGQGWFF. For the CDR3, the DNA is TGCGCCAGCAGCGGAGGACAGGGTTGGTTCTTC.

Ten or more counts support this clonotype. The chain uses TRBV28 and TRBJ1-2; D ambiguous. The CDR3 extends over 15 amino acids. Germline values: CDR1 MDHEN, CDR2 SYDVKM. Trimming took off 7 bases at V and 3 bases at J, with 18 bases between the two ends. This chain's CDR3 is CASTKGAPGDYGYTF. The CDR3 DNA sequence: TGTGCCAGCACAAAGGGAGCCCCTGGGGACTATGGCTACACCTTC.

This clonotype was seen many times. The chain joins TRBV12-3 or TRBV12-4 to TRBJ2-3; D is uncertain. The CDR3 extends over 15 amino acids. V was cut by 3 bases and J by 0 bases, with 10 bases left in between. The CDR3 nucleotides read TGTGCCAGCAGTTTGGCAGCCTCTAGCACAGATACGCAGTATTTT. Its translation is CASSLAASSTDTQYF.

This clonotype was observed at least ten times. CDR3 nucleotides: TGTGCCAGCAGTTTGTTCCCAGGGGTTGAAAGTGGCTACACCTTC. Its translation: CASSLFPGVESGYTF. The chain recombines TRBV27 with TRBJ1-2, with a weak D call TRBD1 (6 bases). Germline V gene data show CDR1 as MNHEY and CDR2 as SMNVEV (reference sequence). The germline V and J ends were trimmed by 3 bases and 7 bases, with 18 bases remaining between them. The CDR3 sequence is 15 residues long.

This clonotype was picked up many times. V is TRBV20-1 and J is TRBJ2-7; 8 nucleotides match TRBD2. J gave up 2 bases and V 6 bases, and 9 bases lay outside the gene matches. CDR3 size: 14 residues. Germline lookup yields CDR1 DFQATT and CDR2 SNEGSKA (reference sequence). This chain's CDR3 is CSARKRESAYEQYF. The CDR3 DNA reads TGCAGTGCCCGAAAGCGGGAGTCTGCCTACGAGCAGTACTTC.

This clonotype was counted at least ten times. V is TRBV9 and J is TRBJ2-1; TRBD2 matches at 9 bases. J gave up 5 bases and V 2 bases, and 2 bases lay outside the gene matches. Germline values: CDR1 SGDLS, CDR2 YYNGEE. This CDR3 contains 14 residues. CDR3 coding DNA: TGTGCCAGCAGCGTTAGCGGGAGAGACAATGAGCAGTTCTTC. Amino acids: CASSVSGRDNEQFF.

In this sample, this clonotype turned up many times. The genes are TRBV3-1 and TRBJ2-3, with 13 bases that match TRBD2. In germline, CDR1 is LGHDT, CDR2 YNNKEL (reference sequence). The V gene end was trimmed by 4 bases and the J gene end by 5 bases; junction bases not matched to a gene: 9. The CDR3 is made up of 17 amino acids. The CDR3 DNA reads TGTGCCAGCAGCCCGACCACTAGCGGGGGGGCCGGAGATACGCAGTATTTT. Translation gives CASSPTTSGGAGDTQYF.

This clonotype has a single count. The chain joins TRBV6-5 to TRBJ2-2; no firm D call. Germline-derived CDR1 and CDR2 are MNHEY and SVGAGI. The CDR3 runs to 13 residues. CDR3 sequence (DNA): TGTACCACCAGTTACGGCGGCACCGGGGAGCTGTTTTTT. It translates to CTTSYGGTGELFF.

At least ten counts were recorded for this clonotype. The rearrangement links TRBV12-3 or TRBV12-4 to TRBJ2-7, with D tentatively TRBD2 (6 bases). The V end lost 5 bases, the J end lost 0 bases, and 17 bases lay between the germline ends. CDR3 length: 16 residues. The CDR3 loop reads CASSTTEGDSSYEQYF. Written as DNA, the CDR3 is TGTGCCAGCAGTACTACGGAGGGAGATAGCTCCTACGAGCAGTACTTC.

Many counts were recorded for this clonotype. J is TRBJ2-2 and V is TRBV5-1, with 9 bases that match TRBD2. The trim removed 6 bases at V and 2 bases at J, leaving 8 bases unmatched. Germline V gene lookup returns CDR1 SGHRS and CDR2 YFSETQ. CDR3 length: 16 residues. CDR3 sequence reads: CASKPPRGGNTGELFF. The DNA of the CDR3 is TGCGCCAGCAAGCCCCCGCGGGGGGGAAACACCGGGGAGCTGTTTTTT.

This clonotype was detected ten times or more. The chain combines TRBV20-1 with TRBJ2-4; D might be TRBD1 (7 bases). Per germline, CDR1 DFQATT and CDR2 SNEGSKA (reference sequence). This CDR3 is built from 16 residues. Trimming cost V 0 bases and J 14 bases, with 26 bases left between them. Here the CDR3 reads CSARDLRGLGVRGEYF. In DNA, the CDR3 is TGCAGTGCTAGAGATCTAAGGGGGCTCGGGGTAAGGGGGGAGTACTTC.

This clonotype was seen many times. V gene TRBV10-3 combines with J gene TRBJ1-5, with D unclear. This CDR3 is 13 amino acids long. Germline CDR1 reads ENHRY; CDR2 reads SYGVKD. V lost 0 bases, J lost 3 bases, and 3 bases lay in between. CDR3: CAISESTNQPQHF. For the CDR3, the DNA is TGTGCCATCAGTGAGTCGACCAATCAGCCCCAGCATTTT.

This clonotype was seen repeatedly, ten times or more. This rearrangement joins TRBV20-1 to TRBJ2-3, with 8 bases that match TRBD1. J gave up 2 bases and V 0 bases, and 7 bases lay outside the gene matches. The length of the CDR3 is 16 residues. Germline lookup yields CDR1 DFQATT and CDR2 SNEGSKA (reference sequence). CDR3 sequence reads: CSARDGTGSITDTQYF. CDR3 bases: TGCAGTGCTAGAGATGGGACAGGTAGCATCACAGATACGCAGTATTTT.

This clonotype has a count of ten or more. V gene TRBV29-1 combines with J gene TRBJ2-7, with a tentative D call TRBD1 (8 bases). Trimming stripped 5 bases from V and 5 bases from J, with 16 bases between. Germline CDR1 reads SQVTM; CDR2 reads ANQGSEA. CDR3 length: 13 residues. CDR3 loop: CSVMRQGRDEQYF. The CDR3 DNA is TGCAGCGTTATGCGACAGGGGAGGGACGAGCAGTACTTC.

This clonotype has a count of ten or more. CDR3 loop: CASSLASVNYEQYF. The DNA of the CDR3 is TGCGCCAGCAGCTTGGCTAGCGTAAATTACGAGCAGTACTTC. The rearrangement joins TRBV5-1 to TRBJ2-7; D is perhaps TRBD2 (6 bases). Germline V gene lookup returns CDR1 SGHRS and CDR2 YFSETQ. Trimming cost V 0 bases and J 4 bases, with 11 bases left between them. The CDR3 runs 14 residues.

This chain connects TRBV4-1 to TRBJ2-5; 8 nucleotides match TRBD1. The CDR3 spans 14 residues. CDR1 and CDR2 from the germline V gene are MGHRA and YSYEKL. The J segment lost 4 bases and the V segment lost 3 bases, leaving 4 bases of the junction unmatched. CDR3 residues: CASSHPGQGETQYF. The CDR3 DNA reads TGCGCCAGCAGCCATCCCGGACAGGGAGAGACCCAGTACTTC.

This clonotype was detected ten times or more. The genes are TRBV28 and TRBJ2-3, with D perhaps TRBD2 (6 bases). CDR3 size: 18 residues. Germline V gives CDR1 MDHEN, CDR2 SYDVKM. V was clipped by 7 bases and J by 6 bases, with 29 bases between them. The CDR3 loop is CASTDSRGLSVTGDTQYF. The CDR3 DNA reads TGTGCCAGCACCGATAGTCGGGGACTTTCCGTTACGGGGGATACGCAGTATTTT.

Concerning this clonotype: A much larger clone differs from this one at a single base, so this may be a read error. This chain joins TRBV20-1 and TRBJ2-7; 11 bases align to TRBD2. Germline CDR1 reads DFQATT; CDR2 reads SNEGSKA (reference sequence). The CDR3 consists of 15 residues. The CDR3 region has the DNA TGCTGTGCTGGAACTAGCGGGAGAGCATACTACGAGCAGTACTTC. Protein sequence: CCAGTSGRAYYEQYF.

At least ten counts were recorded for this clonotype. This chain connects TRBV25-1 to TRBJ2-3; D is undetermined. Per germline, CDR1 MGHDK and CDR2 SYGVNS. CDR3 size: 15 residues. V was cut by 10 bases and J by 1 base, with 18 bases left in between. The CDR3 sequence: CATLQRTSGTDTQYF. CDR3 bases: TGTGCCACCCTCCAAAGGACCTCCGGCACAGATACGCAGTATTTT.

This chain links TRBV11-2 with TRBJ2-5; 8 bases fit TRBD2. Germline values: CDR1 SGHAT, CDR2 FQNNGV. The CDR3 sequence is 16 residues long. Trimming removed 5 bases from V and 5 bases from J; junction bases left unmatched: 13. The CDR3 DNA reads as TGTGCCAGCAGCGCTGGGACTAGTCGGTTCGGTGAGACCCAGTACTTC. Amino acid sequence: CASSAGTSRFGETQYF.

This clonotype was observed a handful of times. This chain connects TRBV5-1 to TRBJ2-3; 7 bases map to TRBD1. Germline V gene sequence: CDR1 SGHRS, CDR2 YFSETQ. This CDR3 contains 14 residues. V trimming: 4 bases; J trimming: 3 bases; junction bases outside the gene matches: 5. The chain's CDR3 is CASSPQQGTDTQYF. The CDR3 DNA sequence: TGCGCCAGCAGCCCCCAACAGGGGACAGATACGCAGTATTTT. Complete variable domain (other parts from reference TRBV5-1 and TRBJ2-3): KAGVTQTPRYLIKTRGQQVTLSCSPISGHRSVSWYQQTPGQGLQFLFEYFSETQRNKGNFPGRFSGRQFSNSRSEMNVSTLELGDSALYLCASSPQQGTDTQYFGPGTRLTVL.

This clonotype was seen ten or more times. CDR3 nucleotide sequence: TGTGCCAGCTCGCCCCAGCAACGAGGGCCATTGAATGAGCAGTTCTTC. Translated, it gives CASSPQQRGPLNEQFF. This rearrangement joins TRBV18 to TRBJ2-1, with TRBD2 as a possible D gene (5 bases). In germline, CDR1 is KGHSH, CDR2 LQKENI. The CDR3 covers 16 residues. V was shortened by 6 bases and J by 7 bases, with 22 bases between the two germline ends.